A single sample gave rise to the 14 T cell receptor beta chains below, sequenced in a study of control samples from healthy donors and cancer patients. Profiling relied on immunoSEQ multiplex PCR, and the TCRdb table lists in-frame clones only, not all of them. Of more than 90,000 clones listed, about 89% are singletons. The sequencing input was blood. Receptors originate from a man aged 25-45 years in good health.

The chain combines TRBV5-6 with TRBJ2-3; no clear D gene. The V end was cut by 4 bases, the J end by 3 bases, with 6 bases between. CDR1 and CDR2 from the germline V gene are SGHDT and YYEEEE. There are 12 residues in the CDR3. CDR3 protein: CASSTPTDTQYF. CDR3 nucleotides: TGTGCCAGCAGCACTCCGACAGATACGCAGTATTTT.

V gene TRBV28 combines with J gene TRBJ2-1; the D gene is possibly TRBD1 (6 bases). This CDR3 region has 12 residues. CDR1 and CDR2 from the germline V gene are MDHEN and SYDVKM. V lost 6 bases, J lost 5 bases, and 8 bases lay in between. The CDR3 sequence: CASRQGNNEQFF. The CDR3 region has the DNA TGTGCCAGCAGACAGGGTAACAATGAGCAGTTCTTC.

V and J are TRBV28 and TRBJ1-5; no firm D call. V shed 0 bases and J shed 2 bases, with 8 bases lying between them. There are 15 residues in the CDR3. Germline lookup yields CDR1 MDHEN and CDR2 SYDVKM. As DNA, the CDR3 is TGTGCCAGCAGTTTATGGGTTGGCGGCAATCAGCCCCAGCATTTT. This translates into CASSLWVGGNQPQHF.

The CDR3 region has the DNA TGTGCCAGCAGTTACTCGAGTAATTCACCCCTCCACTTT. It is translated as CASSYSSNSPLHF. The J gene is TRBJ1-6, the V gene TRBV6-5; the D is unclear. Trimming took off 0 bases at V and 6 bases at J, with 3 bases between the two ends. The CDR3 length is 13 residues. From germline, CDR1 is MNHEY and CDR2 SVGAGI.

This sequence joins TRBV19 and TRBJ1-1; 7 bases match TRBD1. This CDR3 region has 14 residues. J gave up 4 bases and V 1 base, and 3 bases lay outside the gene matches. Germline CDR1 LNHDA, CDR2 SQIVND (reference sequence). The CDR3 sequence: CASSIGTGSTEAFF. CDR3 nucleotides: TGTGCCAGTAGTATAGGGACAGGTAGCACTGAAGCTTTCTTT.

The CDR3 DNA is TGTGCCAGTAGTTTCGCGGCCAACAGCTACGAGCAGTACTTC. Its protein is CASSFAANSYEQYF. This sequence joins TRBV19 and TRBJ2-7; D is ambiguous. From germline, CDR1 is LNHDA and CDR2 SQIVND (reference sequence). Trimming took 5 bases from V and 3 from J, leaving 14 bases between them. There are 14 residues in the CDR3.

The chain has TRBV5-6 and TRBJ2-6; no reliable D call. The CDR3 has 15 residues. Looked up from germline, CDR1 is SGHDT and CDR2 is YYEEEE. The V gene lost 4 bases and the J gene lost 2 bases, with 10 bases spanning the gap. DNA for the CDR3: TGTGCCAGCAGCCCAAGGCAGGCTGGGGCCAACGTCCTGACTTTC. Protein sequence: CASSPRQAGANVLTF.

The chain carries TRBV5-8 and TRBJ2-1; D is ambiguous. The CDR3 extends over 17 amino acids. With 8 bases removed from V and 1 base from J, the gap between germline ends came to 22 bases. CDR1 SGHTS and CDR2 YDEGEE come from the germline V gene. The DNA for the CDR3 is TGTGCCAGTTCACGAATGTCGGTCTTGGTGTCCTACAATGAGCAGTTCTTC. Amino acids: CASSRMSVLVSYNEQFF.

V gene TRBV30 combines with J gene TRBJ1-2; D unresolved. Per germline, CDR1 GTSNPN and CDR2 SVGIG (reference sequence). The CDR3 totals 12 residues. Trimming removed 1 base at V and 2 bases at J, with 5 bases between. DNA for the CDR3: TGTGCCTGGAGTGCGGAGAACTATGGCTACACCTTC. Translation gives CAWSAENYGYTF.

The chain combines TRBV11-2 with TRBJ2-2; TRBD2 matches 11 bases. Germline CDR1 is SGHAT and CDR2 is FQNNGV. V shed 2 bases, J shed 7 bases, and the junction held 9 bases outside the gene matches. CDR3 length: 17 residues. The chain's CDR3 is CASSLYSRLAGNGELFF. The CDR3 nucleotides are TGTGCCAGCAGCTTATACAGCCGACTAGCGGGGAACGGGGAGCTGTTTTTT. The variable domain in full, completed from reference TRBV11-2 and TRBJ2-2, reads EAGVAQSPRYKIIEKRQSVAFWCNPISGHATLYWYQQILGQGPKLLIQFQNNGVVDDSQLPKDRFSAERLKGVDSTLKIQPAKLEDSAVYLCASSLYSRLAGNGELFFGEGSRLTVL.

The rearrangement links TRBV25-1 to TRBJ2-2; 7 bases are shared with TRBD1. The CDR3 is 13 amino acids. Per the germline V gene, CDR1 is MGHDK and CDR2 is SYGVNS. After removal of 5 bases from V and 6 bases from J, the junction contained 3 bases not matched to a gene. The CDR3 spells CASSSGGPGELFF. Here the CDR3 DNA reads TGTGCCAGCAGTTCAGGGGGACCCGGGGAGCTGTTTTTT.

With respect to this clone: Other DNA sequences of this sample code for an identical CDR3. The chain is built from TRBV18 and TRBJ1-6, with a weak D call TRBD1 (6 bases). This CDR3 region has 14 residues. Germline V CDR1 and CDR2: KGHSH, LQKENI. V shed 6 bases and J shed 5 bases, with 11 bases lying between them. CDR3: CASSQDRDNSPLHF. The CDR3 coding sequence is TGTGCCAGCTCCCAGGACAGAGATAATTCACCCCTCCACTTT.

This sequence joins TRBV5-1 and TRBJ2-2; TRBD1 matches 8 bases. Unmatched junction bases numbered 6, after V lost 2 bases and J lost 3 bases. The CDR3 consists of 16 residues. Per germline, CDR1 SGHRS and CDR2 YFSETQ. The CDR3 sequence is CASSFQGARDTGELFF. CDR3 in DNA: TGCGCCAGCAGCTTTCAGGGGGCCCGGGACACCGGGGAGCTGTTTTTT.

This chain links TRBV19 with TRBJ1-1; TRBD1 matches at 7 bases. V trimming: 5 bases; J trimming: 6 bases; junction bases outside the gene matches: 15. The germline gives CDR1 LNHDA, CDR2 SQIVND (reference sequence). The CDR3 extends over 16 amino acids. The CDR3 DNA reads as TGTGCCAGTAGTGCCGGGACAGCTTACCGACTGGCTGAAGCTTTCTTT. Protein sequence: CASSAGTAYRLAEAFF.